This T cell receptor beta chain was recovered during a study of cytotoxic CD8 clonotypes in ibrutinib-treated CLL. Notes on the study in general: Clonality was higher at baseline than in age-matched healthy donors and tracked circulating CD8+ T-cell counts. Shared public clonotypes were rare, and on treatment they either got smaller or stayed the same. Having risen at ibrutinib response, clonality had fallen back toward baseline by progression.

Sequencing sought depths of 1 in 200,000 to 1 in 1 million T cells. Measured with immunoSEQ multiplex PCR; TCRdb has only the in-frame clones, and not every one. The sample lists just over 200,000 clones, about four fifths seen once, with 10% to 12% in the top ten. V gave up 3 bases and J gave up 0 bases, with 6 bases separating them. The germline CDR1 and CDR2 sequences are KGHSH and LQKENI. The CDR3 runs to 14 residues. Remarks on this clone: Its antigen is currently unknown.

J is TRBJ1-5 and V is TRBV18; D uncertain. The receptor was isolated from a human donor with chronic lymphocytic leukemia. Specimen: PBMCs, collected after 12 months of ibrutinib treatment. CDR3 sequence (DNA): TGTGCCAGCTCACCTACGGATAGCAATCAGCCCCAGCATTTT. As protein: CASSPTDSNQPQHF.